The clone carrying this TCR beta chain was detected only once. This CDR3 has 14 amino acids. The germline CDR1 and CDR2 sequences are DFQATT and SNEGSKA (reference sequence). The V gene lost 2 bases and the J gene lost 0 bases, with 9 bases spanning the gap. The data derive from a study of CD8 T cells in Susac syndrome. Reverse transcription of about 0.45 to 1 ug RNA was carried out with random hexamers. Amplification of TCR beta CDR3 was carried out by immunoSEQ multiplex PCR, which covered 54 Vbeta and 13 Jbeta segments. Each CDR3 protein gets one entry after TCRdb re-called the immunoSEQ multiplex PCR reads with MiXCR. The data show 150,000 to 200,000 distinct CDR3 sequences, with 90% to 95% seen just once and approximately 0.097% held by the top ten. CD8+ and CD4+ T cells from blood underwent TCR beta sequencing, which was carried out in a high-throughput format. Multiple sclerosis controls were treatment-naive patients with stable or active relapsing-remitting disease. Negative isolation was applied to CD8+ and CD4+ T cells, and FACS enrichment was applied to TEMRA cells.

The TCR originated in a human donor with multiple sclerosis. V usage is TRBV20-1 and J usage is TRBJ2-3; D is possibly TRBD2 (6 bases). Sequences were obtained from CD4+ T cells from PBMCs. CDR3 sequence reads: CSARRRGSTDTQYF. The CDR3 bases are TGCAGTGCTAGACGGCGGGGAAGCACAGATACGCAGTATTTT.